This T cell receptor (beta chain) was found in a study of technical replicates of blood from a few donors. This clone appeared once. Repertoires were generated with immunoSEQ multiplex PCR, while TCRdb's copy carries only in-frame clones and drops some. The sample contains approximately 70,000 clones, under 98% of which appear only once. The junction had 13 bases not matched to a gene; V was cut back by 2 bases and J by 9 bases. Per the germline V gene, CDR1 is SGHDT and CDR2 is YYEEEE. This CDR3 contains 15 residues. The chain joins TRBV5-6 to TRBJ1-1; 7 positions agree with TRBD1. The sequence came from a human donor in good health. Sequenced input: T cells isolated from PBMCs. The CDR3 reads CASSLLTGTEYKAFF. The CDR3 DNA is TGTGCCAGCAGCTTATTAACCGGGACAGAATACAAAGCTTTCTTT.